This T cell receptor beta chain stems from a study of control samples from healthy donors and cancer patients. Germline V gives CDR1 SGHTA, CDR2 FQGNSA. The CDR3 length is 14 residues. The V end lost 1 base, the J end lost 4 bases, and 8 bases lay between the germline ends. The sample holds one count of this clone. Method: immunoSEQ multiplex PCR; TCRdb's copy keeps in-frame clones and lacks some. The table has about 130,000 clones, around 90% seen once; the top ten hold approximately 6%. The sequence was collected from a man between 18 and 35 years old in good health. Sequences were obtained from blood. V and J are TRBV7-2 and TRBJ1-5, with unresolved D. CDR3 DNA sequence: TGTGCCAGCAGCTTAGTAGCCGGGAATCAGCCCCAGCATTTT. As protein: CASSLVAGNQPQHF. The full variable domain, in which reference TRBV7-2 and TRBJ1-5 provide the parts outside the CDR3, is GAGVSQSPSNKVTEKGKDVELRCDPISGHTALYWYRQSLGQGLEFLIYFQGNSAPDKSGLPSDRFSAERTGGSVSTLTIQRTQQEDSAVYLCASSLVAGNQPQHFGDGTRLSIL.